These 17 T cell receptor beta chains originate from one sample sequenced in a study of T cell responses to AZD1222 COVID-19 vaccine. The assay was immunoSEQ multiplex PCR, and TCRdb's table has in-frame clones only and misses some. The top ten clones hold approximately 3.9% of a sample with some 150,000 clones, approximately 95% of them seen once. The material was peripheral blood, obtained on day 0 of AZD1222 vaccination. The receptors originated from an adult in good health.

The chain is built from TRBV7-9 and TRBJ1-3; no clear D gene. The CDR3 runs 12 residues. Germline CDR1 reads SEHNR; CDR2 reads FQNEAQ (reference sequence). Trimming stripped 5 bases from V and 4 bases from J, with 6 bases between. Here the CDR3 DNA reads TGTGCCAGCAGCCCGAGGGGAAACACCATATATTTT. Protein product: CASSPRGNTIYF. Using reference TRBV7-9 and TRBJ1-3 for the parts outside the CDR3, the full variable domain is DTGVSQNPRHKITKRGQNVTFRCDPISEHNRLYWYRQTLGQGPEFLTYFQNEAQLEKSRLLSDRFSAERPKGSFSTLEIQRTEQGDSAMYLCASSPRGNTIYFGEGSWLTVV.

This clone was seen just once. The chain links TRBV11-2 to TRBJ1-2, with D possibly TRBD1 on 6 matching bases. CDR1 SGHAT and CDR2 FQNNGV come from the germline V gene. Deletions cut 1 base from V and 1 base from J, with 10 bases between. This CDR3 has 15 amino acids. In DNA, the CDR3 is TGTGCCAGCAGCTTAGCCCCGGGACATAACTATGGCTACACCTTC. It is translated as CASSLAPGHNYGYTF.

CDR3 region: CASSYRDGNEQFF. CDR3 DNA: TGTGCCAGCAGCTACCGGGACGGCAATGAGCAGTTCTTC. The rearrangement links TRBV7-9 to TRBJ2-1; tentatively, D is TRBD1 or TRBD2 (5 bases each). The CDR3 extends over 13 amino acids. Germline assignment: CDR1 SEHNR and CDR2 FQNEAQ (reference sequence). Trimming removed 4 bases at V and 6 bases at J, with 10 bases between.

This clone appeared once. The chain links TRBV3-1 (or the pseudogene TRBV3-2) to TRBJ1-1, with D possibly TRBD1 on 5 matching bases. CDR1 and CDR2 (germline): LGHDT, YNNKEL (reference sequence). The CDR3 is 15 amino acids. V was trimmed by 4 bases and J by 0 bases, leaving 12 bases between them. The CDR3 spells CASSRQTQMNTEAFF. The DNA of the CDR3 is TGTGCCAGCAGCCGACAGACACAGATGAACACTGAAGCTTTCTTT.

The V gene is TRBV2, the J gene TRBJ2-1; 8 positions agree with TRBD1. The CDR3 spans 13 residues. Trimming cost V 7 bases and J 5 bases; bases outside gene matches: 4. CDR1 and CDR2 from the germline V gene are SNHLY and FYNNEI. CDR3 in DNA: TGTGCCAGCAAGAAGACAGGGGACAATGAGCAGTTCTTC. As protein: CASKKTGDNEQFF.

The chain couples TRBV10-3 to TRBJ1-5; perhaps TRBD1 as D (6 bases). The V gene lost 3 bases and the J gene lost 5 bases, with 17 bases spanning the gap. CDR3 length: 16 residues. Per germline, CDR1 ENHRY and CDR2 SYGVKD. The CDR3 loop is CAISEQAGVGDQPQHF. DNA for the CDR3: TGTGCCATCAGTGAACAAGCAGGGGTGGGGGATCAGCCCCAGCATTTT.

The chain joins TRBV3-1 (or the pseudogene TRBV3-2) to TRBJ1-6; no firm D call. V dropped 1 base and J dropped 7 bases, with 8 bases sitting between them. The CDR3 extends over 14 amino acids. The V gene's germline CDR1 is LGHDT and CDR2 YNNKEL (reference sequence). The CDR3 nucleotides are TGTGCCAGCAGCCAAGTTATTGGGAATTCACCCCTCCACTTT. Protein product: CASSQVIGNSPLHF.

This clone has only a few counts. J is TRBJ1-3 and V is TRBV6-4; D not certain. The ends were cut back, 0 bases at V and 1 base at J, with 7 bases in the middle. Germline CDR1 MRHNA, CDR2 SNTAGT. The CDR3 has 15 amino acids. For the CDR3, the DNA is TGTGCCAGCAGTGACTCGATGGGATCTGGAAACACCATATATTTT. Encoded protein: CASSDSMGSGNTIYF.

The J gene is TRBJ1-1, the V gene TRBV6-5, with no clear D. The CDR3 is made up of 10 amino acids. Trimming removed 7 bases at V and 7 bases at J, with 7 bases between. From germline, CDR1 is MNHEY and CDR2 SVGAGI. The DNA for the CDR3 is TGTGCCAGCACCGCGGGTGAAGCTTTCTTT. Amino acid sequence: CASTAGEAFF.

The chain recombines TRBV5-8 with TRBJ1-6; no clear D gene. The CDR3 contains 18 residues. Trimming stripped 5 bases from V and 0 bases from J, with 18 bases between. In germline, CDR1 is SGHTS, CDR2 YDEGEE. CDR3 loop: CASSRPGLTSSYNSPLHF. The CDR3 DNA reads TGTGCCAGCAGTAGGCCGGGTCTTACAAGCTCCTATAATTCACCCCTCCACTTT.

The rearrangement links TRBV2 to TRBJ1-1; TRBD1 matches at 8 bases. J lost 7 bases, V lost 7 bases, and 8 bases had no gene match. CDR3 length: 13 amino acids. Germline CDR1 is SNHLY and CDR2 is FYNNEI. The CDR3 reads CASIQTGAGEAFF. The DNA of the CDR3 is TGTGCCAGCATCCAGACAGGGGCAGGTGAAGCTTTCTTT.

The chain employs TRBV29-1 and TRBJ1-1, with D perhaps TRBD1 (5 bases). The CDR3 runs to 14 residues. V dropped 3 bases and J dropped 1 base, with 12 bases sitting between them. The germline gives CDR1 SQVTM, CDR2 ANQGSEA. The CDR3 region is CSVDSGTRNTEAFF. Written as DNA, the CDR3 is TGCAGCGTTGACTCCGGGACGAGGAACACTGAAGCTTTCTTT.

This clone was picked up one time. The chain is built from TRBV10-2 and TRBJ2-7, with D perhaps matching TRBD1 or TRBD2 (5 bases each). Germline CDR1 WSHSY, CDR2 SAAADI. The CDR3 has 14 amino acids. V was trimmed by 4 bases and J by 1 base, leaving 11 bases between them. CDR3 amino acids: CASSVGRASYEQYF. CDR3 bases: TGCGCCAGCAGTGTGGGACGGGCGTCCTACGAGCAGTACTTC.

V gene TRBV4-1 combines with J gene TRBJ2-1; D uncertain. CDR1 and CDR2 (germline): MGHRA, YSYEKL. V was shortened by 4 bases and J by 9 bases, with 10 bases between the two germline ends. This CDR3 spans 12 amino acids. The DNA of the CDR3 is TGCGCCAGCAGCCCCTCCGGTCGTGAGCAGTTCTTC. It specifies CASSPSGREQFF.

J is TRBJ2-1 and V is TRBV27, with D unresolved. This CDR3 region has 15 residues. Trimming pared 2 bases from V and 4 bases from J, leaving 12 bases between. In germline, CDR1 is MNHEY, CDR2 SMNVEV (reference sequence). CDR3: CASSLRYTKYNEQFF. DNA of the CDR3: TGTGCCAGCAGTTTACGCTATACAAAATACAATGAGCAGTTCTTC.

The rearrangement joins TRBV5-4 to TRBJ1-2; tentatively, D is TRBD1 (6 bases). Trimming removed 4 bases at V and 4 bases at J, with 14 bases between. Germline V CDR1 and CDR2: SGHNT, YYREEE (reference sequence). The CDR3 is 14 amino acids. The CDR3 reads CASSTGQSVYGYTF. The CDR3 DNA reads TGTGCCAGCAGCACCGGACAGAGTGTCTATGGCTACACCTTC.

V gene TRBV2 combines with J gene TRBJ2-1; 9 nucleotides match TRBD2. The CDR3 extends over 15 amino acids. CDR1 and CDR2 from the germline V gene are SNHLY and FYNNEI. After removal of 8 bases from V and 4 bases from J, the junction contained 9 bases not matched to a gene. In DNA form, the CDR3 reads TGTGCCAGCCAAGCTCTAGCGGGGCCTTACAATGAGCAGTTCTTC. Translation: CASQALAGPYNEQFF.